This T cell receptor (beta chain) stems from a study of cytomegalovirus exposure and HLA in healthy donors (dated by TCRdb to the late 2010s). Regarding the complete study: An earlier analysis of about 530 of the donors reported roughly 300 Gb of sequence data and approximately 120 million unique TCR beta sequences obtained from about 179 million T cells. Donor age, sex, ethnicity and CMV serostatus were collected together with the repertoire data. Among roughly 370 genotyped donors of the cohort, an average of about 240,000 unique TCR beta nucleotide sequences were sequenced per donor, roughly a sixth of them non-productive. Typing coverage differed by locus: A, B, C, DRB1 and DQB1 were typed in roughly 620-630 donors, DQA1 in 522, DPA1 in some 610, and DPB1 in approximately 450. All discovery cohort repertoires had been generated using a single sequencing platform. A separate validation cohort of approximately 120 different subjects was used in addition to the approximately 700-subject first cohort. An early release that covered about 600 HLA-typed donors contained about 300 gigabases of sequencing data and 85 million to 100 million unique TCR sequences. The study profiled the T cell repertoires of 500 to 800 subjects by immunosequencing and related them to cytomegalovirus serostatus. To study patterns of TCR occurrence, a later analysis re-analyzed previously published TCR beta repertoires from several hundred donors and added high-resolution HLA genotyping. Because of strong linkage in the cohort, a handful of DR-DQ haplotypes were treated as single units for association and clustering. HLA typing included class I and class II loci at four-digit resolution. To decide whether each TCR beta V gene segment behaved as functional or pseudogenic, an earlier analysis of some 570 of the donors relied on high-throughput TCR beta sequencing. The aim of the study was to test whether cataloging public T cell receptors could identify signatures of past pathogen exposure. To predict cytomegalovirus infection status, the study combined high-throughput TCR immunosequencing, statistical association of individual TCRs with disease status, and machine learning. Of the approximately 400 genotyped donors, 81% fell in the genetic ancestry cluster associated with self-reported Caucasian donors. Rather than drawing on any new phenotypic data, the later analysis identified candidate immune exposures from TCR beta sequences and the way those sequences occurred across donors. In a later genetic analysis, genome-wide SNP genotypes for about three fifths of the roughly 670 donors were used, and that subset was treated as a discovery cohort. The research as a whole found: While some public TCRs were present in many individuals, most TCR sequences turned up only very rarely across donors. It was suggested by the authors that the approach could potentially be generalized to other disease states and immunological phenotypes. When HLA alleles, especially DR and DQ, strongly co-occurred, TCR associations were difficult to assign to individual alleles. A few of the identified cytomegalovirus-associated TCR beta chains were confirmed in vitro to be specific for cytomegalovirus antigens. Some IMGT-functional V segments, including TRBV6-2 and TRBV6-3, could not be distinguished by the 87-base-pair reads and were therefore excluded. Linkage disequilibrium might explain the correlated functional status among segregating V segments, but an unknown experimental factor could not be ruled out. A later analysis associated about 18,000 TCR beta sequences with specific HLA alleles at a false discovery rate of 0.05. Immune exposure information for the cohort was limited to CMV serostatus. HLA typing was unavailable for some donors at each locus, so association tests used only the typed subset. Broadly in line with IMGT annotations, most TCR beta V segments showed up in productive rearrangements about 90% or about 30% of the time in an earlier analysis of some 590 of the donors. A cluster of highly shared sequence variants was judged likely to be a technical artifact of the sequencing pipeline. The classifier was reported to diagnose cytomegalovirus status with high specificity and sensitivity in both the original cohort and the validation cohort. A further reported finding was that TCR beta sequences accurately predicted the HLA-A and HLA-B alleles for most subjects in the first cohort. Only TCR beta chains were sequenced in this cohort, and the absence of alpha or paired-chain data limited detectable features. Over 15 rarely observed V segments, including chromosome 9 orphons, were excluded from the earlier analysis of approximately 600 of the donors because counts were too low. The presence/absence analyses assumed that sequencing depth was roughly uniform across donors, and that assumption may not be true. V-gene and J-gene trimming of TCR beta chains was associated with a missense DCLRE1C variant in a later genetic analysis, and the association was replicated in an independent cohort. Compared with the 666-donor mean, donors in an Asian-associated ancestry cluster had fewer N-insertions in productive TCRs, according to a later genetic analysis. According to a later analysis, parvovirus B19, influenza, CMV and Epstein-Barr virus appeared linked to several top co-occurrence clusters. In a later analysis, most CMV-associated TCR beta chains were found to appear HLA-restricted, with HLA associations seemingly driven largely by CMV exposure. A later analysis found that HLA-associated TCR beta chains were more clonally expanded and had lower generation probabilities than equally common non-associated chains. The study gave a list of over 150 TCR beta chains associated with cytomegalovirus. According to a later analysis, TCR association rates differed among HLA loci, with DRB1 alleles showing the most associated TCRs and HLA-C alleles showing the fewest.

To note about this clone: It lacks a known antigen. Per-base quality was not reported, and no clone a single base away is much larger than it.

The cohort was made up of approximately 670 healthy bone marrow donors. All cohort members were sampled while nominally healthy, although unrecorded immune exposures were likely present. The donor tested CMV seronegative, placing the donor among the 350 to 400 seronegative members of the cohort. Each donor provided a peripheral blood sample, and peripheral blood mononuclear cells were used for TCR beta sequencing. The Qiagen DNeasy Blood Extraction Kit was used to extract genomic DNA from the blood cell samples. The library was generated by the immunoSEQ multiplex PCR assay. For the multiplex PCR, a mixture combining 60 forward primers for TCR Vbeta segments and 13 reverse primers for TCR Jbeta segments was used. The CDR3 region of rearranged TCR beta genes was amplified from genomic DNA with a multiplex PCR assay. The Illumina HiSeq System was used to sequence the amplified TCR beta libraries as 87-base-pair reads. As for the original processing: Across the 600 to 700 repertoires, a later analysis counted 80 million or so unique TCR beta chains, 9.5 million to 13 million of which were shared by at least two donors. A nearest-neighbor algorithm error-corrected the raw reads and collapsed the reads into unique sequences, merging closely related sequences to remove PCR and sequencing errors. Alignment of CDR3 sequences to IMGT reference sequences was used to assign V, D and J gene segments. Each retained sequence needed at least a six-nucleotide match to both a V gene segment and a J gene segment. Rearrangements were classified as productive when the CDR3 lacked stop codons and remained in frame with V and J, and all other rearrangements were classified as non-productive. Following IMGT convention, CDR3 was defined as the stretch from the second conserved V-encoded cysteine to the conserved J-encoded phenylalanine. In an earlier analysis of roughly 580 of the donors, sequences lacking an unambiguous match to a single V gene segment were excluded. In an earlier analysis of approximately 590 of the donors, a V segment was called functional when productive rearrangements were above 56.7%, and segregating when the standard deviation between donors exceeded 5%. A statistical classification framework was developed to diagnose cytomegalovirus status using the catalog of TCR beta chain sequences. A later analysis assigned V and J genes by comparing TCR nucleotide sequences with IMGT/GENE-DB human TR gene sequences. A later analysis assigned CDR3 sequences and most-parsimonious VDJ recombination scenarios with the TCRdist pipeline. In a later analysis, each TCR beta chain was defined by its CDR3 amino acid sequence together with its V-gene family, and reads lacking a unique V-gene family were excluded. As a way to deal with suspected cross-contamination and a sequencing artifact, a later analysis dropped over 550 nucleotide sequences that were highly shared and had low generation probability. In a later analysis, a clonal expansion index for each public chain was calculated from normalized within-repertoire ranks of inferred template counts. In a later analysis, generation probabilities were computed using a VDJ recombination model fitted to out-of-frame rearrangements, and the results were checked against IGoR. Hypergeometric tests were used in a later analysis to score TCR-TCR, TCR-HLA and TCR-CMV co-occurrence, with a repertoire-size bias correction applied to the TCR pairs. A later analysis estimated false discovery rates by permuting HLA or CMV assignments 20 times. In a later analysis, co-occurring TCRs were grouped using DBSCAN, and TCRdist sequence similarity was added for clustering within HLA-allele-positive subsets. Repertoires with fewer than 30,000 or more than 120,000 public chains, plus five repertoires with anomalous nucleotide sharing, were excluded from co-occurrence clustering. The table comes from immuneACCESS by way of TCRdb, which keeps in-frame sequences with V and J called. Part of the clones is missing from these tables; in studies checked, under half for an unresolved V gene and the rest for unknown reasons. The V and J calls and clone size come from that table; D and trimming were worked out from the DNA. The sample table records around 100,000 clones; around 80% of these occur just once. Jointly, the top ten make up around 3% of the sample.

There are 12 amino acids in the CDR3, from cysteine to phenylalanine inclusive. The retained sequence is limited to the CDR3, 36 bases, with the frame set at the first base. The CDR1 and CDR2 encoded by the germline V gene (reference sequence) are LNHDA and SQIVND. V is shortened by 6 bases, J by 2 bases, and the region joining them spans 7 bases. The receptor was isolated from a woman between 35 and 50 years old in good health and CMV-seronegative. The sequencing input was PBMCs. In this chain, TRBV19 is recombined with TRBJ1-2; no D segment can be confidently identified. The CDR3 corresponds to CASRRKNYGYTF. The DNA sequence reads TGTGCCAGTAGGCGGAAAAACTATGGCTACACCTTC. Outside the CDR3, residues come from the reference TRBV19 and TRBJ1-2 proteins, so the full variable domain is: DGGITQSPKYLFRKEGQNVTLSCEQNLNHDAMYWYRQDPGQGLRLIYYSQIVNDFQKGDIAEGYSVSREKKESFPLTVTSAQKNPTAFYLCASRRKNYGYTFGSGTRLTVV.